The 13 T cell receptor beta chains listed next were all sequenced from one sample in a study of neoadjuvant anti-PD-1 for oral cavity cancer. Sample time point: after neoadjuvant nivolumab, at surgical resection. TCRdb keeps only in-frame clones here, not all; method: immunoSEQ multiplex PCR. The top ten clones hold over 15% of a sample with 1,400 to 1,500 clones, 50% to 75% of them seen once. The material sequenced was tumor tissue, taken after nivolumab (anti-PD-1) treatment. These receptors all come from a person aged 40 to 85 with oral cavity squamous cell carcinoma.

This chain uses TRBV30 with TRBJ2-7; D remains unclear. In germline, CDR1 is GTSNPN, CDR2 SVGIG (reference sequence). The V and J ends lost 0 bases and 6 bases respectively, with 15 bases between them. The CDR3 has 14 residues. The CDR3 is CAWSVPNSAGEQYF. In DNA, the CDR3 is TGTGCCTGGAGTGTACCCAATTCCGCAGGCGAGCAGTACTTC.

The chain employs TRBV19 and TRBJ2-3; TRBD2 matches 11 bases. Germline V gene lookup returns CDR1 LNHDA and CDR2 SQIVND (reference sequence). V shed 9 bases, J shed 0 bases, and the junction held 17 bases outside the gene matches. The CDR3 runs 19 residues. The CDR3 region has the DNA TGTGCCAGCCACCCCAGTCGGCTAGCGGGAGGCCTAAGCACAGATACGCAGTATTTT. Translating gives CASHPSRLAGGLSTDTQYF.

The rearrangement joins TRBV7-9 to TRBJ2-3; TRBD2 matches at 7 bases. The CDR3 runs to 15 residues. The germline gives CDR1 SEHNR, CDR2 FQNEAQ (reference sequence). With V trimmed by 5 bases and J by 0 bases, 5 bases remained unmatched. The CDR3 DNA sequence: TGTGCCAGCAGCATTACTAGCGTTAGCACAGATACGCAGTATTTT. Its protein product is CASSITSVSTDTQYF. Using reference TRBV7-9 and TRBJ2-3 for the parts outside the CDR3, the full variable domain is DTGVSQNPRHKITKRGQNVTFRCDPISEHNRLYWYRQTLGQGPEFLTYFQNEAQLEKSRLLSDRFSAERPKGSFSTLEIQRTEQGDSAMYLCASSITSVSTDTQYFGPGTRLTVL.

The chain links TRBV6-6 to TRBJ2-1, with D maybe TRBD2 (6 bases). The V end lost 6 bases, the J end lost 7 bases, and 19 bases lay between the germline ends. Germline V gene data show CDR1 as MNHNY and CDR2 as SVGAGI (reference sequence). This CDR3 spans 15 amino acids. Here the CDR3 reads CASSYQGLPRNEQFF. In nucleotides, the CDR3 is TGTGCCAGCAGCTATCAGGGACTCCCAAGGAATGAGCAGTTCTTC.

Only a few counts were recorded for this clone. This sequence joins TRBV5-4 and TRBJ1-5; 7 nucleotides agree with TRBD1. The CDR3 totals 14 residues. Germline CDR1 SGHNT, CDR2 YYREEE (reference sequence). V shed 4 bases and J 4 bases; nucleotides not matched to a gene: 5. The CDR3 spells CASSTDRSNQPQHF. For the CDR3, the DNA is TGTGCCAGCAGCACGGACAGGTCGAATCAGCCCCAGCATTTT. The entire variable domain, with the rest obtained from reference TRBV5-4 and TRBJ1-5, is as follows: ETGVTQSPTHLIKTRGQQVTLRCSSQSGHNTVSWYQQALGQGPQFIFQYYREEENGRGNFPPRFSGLQFPNYSSELNVNALELDDSALYLCASSTDRSNQPQHFGDGTRLSIL.

The CDR3 DNA sequence: TGTGCCAGCAGCGCGGGACTAGCGGGAGTCTACGAGCAGTACTTC. This gives the protein CASSAGLAGVYEQYF. The genes are TRBV11-3 and TRBJ2-7; 14 bases are shared with TRBD2. CDR1 and CDR2 (germline): SGHNT, YENEEA. The CDR3 is 15 residues long. Trimming took 5 bases from V and 3 from J; bases not matched to a gene: 3. Complete variable domain (other parts from reference TRBV11-3 and TRBJ2-7): EAGVVQSPRYKIIEKKQPVAFWCNPISGHNTLYWYLQNLGQGPELLIRYENEEAVDDSQLPKDRFSAERLKGVDSTLKIQPAELGDSAVYLCASSAGLAGVYEQYFGPGTRLTVT.

The V call is TRBV2, the J call TRBJ1-1; TRBD1 agrees at 7 bases. CDR3 length equals 13 residues. Germline loops: CDR1 SNHLY, CDR2 FYNNEI. V lost 7 bases, J lost 5 bases, and 7 bases stayed unmatched. CDR3 in DNA: TGTGCCAGCAACCGACAGGGTTGGACTGAAGCTTTCTTT. It translates to CASNRQGWTEAFF.

This clone came up once. The V call is TRBV5-4, the J call TRBJ1-2; 8 bases fit TRBD1. Losses at the gene ends were 4 bases for V and 4 bases for J; bases not matched to a gene: 6. From germline, CDR1 is SGHNT and CDR2 YYREEE (reference sequence). The CDR3 contains 14 residues. This chain's CDR3 is CASSPDRASYGYTF. The CDR3, as DNA: TGTGCCAGCAGCCCGGACAGGGCATCCTATGGCTACACCTTC.

V and J are TRBV6-1 and TRBJ1-1, with D tentatively TRBD1 (6 bases). CDR1 and CDR2 from the germline V gene are MNHNS and SASEGT. The CDR3 is 14 residues long. V was clipped by 10 bases and J by 5 bases, with 20 bases between them. In nucleotides, the CDR3 is TGTGCCATCCTCGGGGGGGCGGCGGGAACTGAAGCTTTCTTT. This encodes CAILGGAAGTEAFF.

This clone was observed a few times. This sequence joins TRBV20-1 and TRBJ2-5, with D hard to call. Germline values: CDR1 DFQATT, CDR2 SNEGSKA (reference sequence). The CDR3 contains 11 residues. V was clipped by 6 bases and J by 5 bases, with 10 bases between them. CDR3 region: CSAEVRETQYF. The CDR3 DNA reads as TGCAGTGCAGAGGTGAGGGAGACCCAGTACTTC.

There are a few counts of this clone. The V gene is TRBV11-2, the J gene TRBJ2-1; D might be TRBD1 or TRBD2, each matching 5 bases. V lost 5 bases and J lost 10, with 21 bases in between. The CDR3 has 15 residues. The germline CDR1 and CDR2 sequences are SGHAT and FQNNGV. The DNA for the CDR3 is TGTGCCAGCAGCCCTCTTACTACCCCGGGGACGGAGCAGTTCTTC. Encoded protein: CASSPLTTPGTEQFF.

This chain links TRBV6-5 with TRBJ1-3; D is perhaps TRBD1 (6 bases). Trimming stripped 8 bases from V and 4 bases from J, with 9 bases between. This CDR3 region has 12 residues. Looked up from germline, CDR1 is MNHEY and CDR2 is SVGAGI. CDR3 nucleotide sequence: TGTGCCAGCCGGCAGGGGGGAAACACCATATATTTT. Protein: CASRQGGNTIYF.

This chain uses TRBV28 with TRBJ2-5; possibly TRBD1 for D (5 bases). CDR3 length: 16 amino acids. V was clipped by 8 bases and J by 5 bases, with 24 bases between them. CDR1 is MDHEN, CDR2 SYDVKM, per germline. CDR3 sequence reads: CASSGRTPSFGETQYF. The CDR3 DNA reads as TGTGCCAGCTCCGGTAGGACACCAAGTTTCGGGGAGACCCAGTACTTC.